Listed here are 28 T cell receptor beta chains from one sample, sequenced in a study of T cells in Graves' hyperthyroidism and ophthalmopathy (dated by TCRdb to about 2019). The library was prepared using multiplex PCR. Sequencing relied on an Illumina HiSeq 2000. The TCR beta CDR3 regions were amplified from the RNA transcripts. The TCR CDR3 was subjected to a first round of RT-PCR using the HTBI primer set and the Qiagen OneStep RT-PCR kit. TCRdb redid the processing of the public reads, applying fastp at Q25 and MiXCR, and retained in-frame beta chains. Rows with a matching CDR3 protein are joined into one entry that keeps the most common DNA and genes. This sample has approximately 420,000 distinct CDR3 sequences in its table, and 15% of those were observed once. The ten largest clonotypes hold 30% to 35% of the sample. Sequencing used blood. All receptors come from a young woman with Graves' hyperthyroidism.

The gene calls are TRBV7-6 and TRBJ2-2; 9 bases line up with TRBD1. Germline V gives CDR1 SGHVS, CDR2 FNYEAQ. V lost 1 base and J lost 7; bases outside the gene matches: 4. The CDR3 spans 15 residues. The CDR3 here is CASSLGTGADGELFF. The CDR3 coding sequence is TGTGCCAGCAGCTTAGGGACAGGGGCGGACGGGGAGCTGTTTTTT. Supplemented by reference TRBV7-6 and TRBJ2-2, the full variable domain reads GAGVSQSPRYKVTKRGQDVALRCDPISGHVSLYWYRQALGQGPEFLTYFNYEAQQDKSGLPNDRFSAERPEGSISTLTIQRTEQRDSAMYRCASSLGTGADGELFFGEGSRLTVL.

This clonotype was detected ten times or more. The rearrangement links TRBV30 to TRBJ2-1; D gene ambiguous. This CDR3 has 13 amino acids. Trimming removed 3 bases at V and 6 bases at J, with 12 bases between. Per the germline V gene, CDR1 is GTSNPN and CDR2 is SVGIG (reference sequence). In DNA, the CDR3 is TGTGCCTGGAGCCTCGACGCTCTCAATGAGCAGTTCTTC. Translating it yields CAWSLDALNEQFF.

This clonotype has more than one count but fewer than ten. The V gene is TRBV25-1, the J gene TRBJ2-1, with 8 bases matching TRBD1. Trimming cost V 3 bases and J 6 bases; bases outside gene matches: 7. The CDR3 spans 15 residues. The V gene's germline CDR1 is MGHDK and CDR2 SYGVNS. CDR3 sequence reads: CASSDGTGWFNEQFF. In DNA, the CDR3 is TGTGCCAGCAGTGATGGGACAGGTTGGTTCAATGAGCAGTTCTTC.

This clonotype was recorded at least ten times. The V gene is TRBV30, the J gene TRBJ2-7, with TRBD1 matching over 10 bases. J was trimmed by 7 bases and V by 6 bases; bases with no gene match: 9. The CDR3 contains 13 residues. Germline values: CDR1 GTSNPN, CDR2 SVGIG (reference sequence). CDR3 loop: CACARDRGEEQYF. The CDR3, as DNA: TGTGCCTGCGCAAGGGACAGGGGAGAGGAGCAGTACTTC.

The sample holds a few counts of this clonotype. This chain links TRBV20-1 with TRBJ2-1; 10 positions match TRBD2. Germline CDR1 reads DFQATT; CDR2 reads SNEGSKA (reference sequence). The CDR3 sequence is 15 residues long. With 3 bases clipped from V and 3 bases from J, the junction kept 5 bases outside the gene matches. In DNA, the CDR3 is TGCAGTGCTAGTATTCCTAGCGGGAGCTACAATGAGCAGTTCTTC. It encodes CSASIPSGSYNEQFF.

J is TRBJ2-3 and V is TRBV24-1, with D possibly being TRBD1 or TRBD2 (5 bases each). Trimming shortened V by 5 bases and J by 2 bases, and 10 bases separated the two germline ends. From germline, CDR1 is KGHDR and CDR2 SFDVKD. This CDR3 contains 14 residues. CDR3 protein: CATSAGLNTDTQYF. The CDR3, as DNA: TGTGCCACCAGTGCGGGGCTCAACACAGATACGCAGTATTTT.

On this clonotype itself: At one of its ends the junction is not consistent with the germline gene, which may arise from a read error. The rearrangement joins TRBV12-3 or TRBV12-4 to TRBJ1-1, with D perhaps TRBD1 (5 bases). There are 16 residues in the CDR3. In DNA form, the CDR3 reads TGTGCCGGCAGTTTCTCGGGAAGGGTACGGACACCTGAAGCTTTCTTT. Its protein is CAGSFSGRVRTPEAFF.

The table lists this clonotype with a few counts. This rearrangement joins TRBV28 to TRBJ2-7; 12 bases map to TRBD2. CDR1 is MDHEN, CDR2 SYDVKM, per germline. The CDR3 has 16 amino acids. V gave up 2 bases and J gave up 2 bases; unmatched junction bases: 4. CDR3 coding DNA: TGTGCCAGCAGTTTAGGGGCTAGCGGGAGGGCCTACGAGCAGTACTTC. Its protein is CASSLGASGRAYEQYF.

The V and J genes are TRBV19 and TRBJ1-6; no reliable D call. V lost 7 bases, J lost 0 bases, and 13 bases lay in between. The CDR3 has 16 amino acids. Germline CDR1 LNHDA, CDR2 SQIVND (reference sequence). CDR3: CASKPERDSYNSPLHF. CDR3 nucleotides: TGTGCCAGTAAGCCAGAACGGGACTCCTATAATTCACCCCTCCACTTT.

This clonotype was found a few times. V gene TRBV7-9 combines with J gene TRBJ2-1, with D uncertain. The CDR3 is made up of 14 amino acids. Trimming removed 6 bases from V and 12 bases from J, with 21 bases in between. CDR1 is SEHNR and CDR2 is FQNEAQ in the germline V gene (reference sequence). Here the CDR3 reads CASRPSQSAPLQFF. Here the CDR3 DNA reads TGTGCCAGCAGGCCCTCTCAGTCCGCTCCTTTGCAGTTCTTC. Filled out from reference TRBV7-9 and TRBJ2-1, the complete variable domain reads DTGVSQNPRHKITKRGQNVTFRCDPISEHNRLYWYRQTLGQGPEFLTYFQNEAQLEKSRLLSDRFSAERPKGSFSTLEIQRTEQGDSAMYLCASRPSQSAPLQFFGPGTRLTVL.

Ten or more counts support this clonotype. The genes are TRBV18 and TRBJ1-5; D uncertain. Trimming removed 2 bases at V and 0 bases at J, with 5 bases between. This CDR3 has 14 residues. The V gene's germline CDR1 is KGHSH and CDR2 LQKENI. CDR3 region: CASSPGSSNQPQHF. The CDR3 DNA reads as TGTGCCAGCTCACCAGGGAGTAGCAATCAGCCCCAGCATTTT.

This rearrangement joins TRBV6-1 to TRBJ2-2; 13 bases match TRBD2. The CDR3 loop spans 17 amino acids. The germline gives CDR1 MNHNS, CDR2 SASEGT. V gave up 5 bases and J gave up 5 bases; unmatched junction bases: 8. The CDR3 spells CASSRPGLAGRTGELFF. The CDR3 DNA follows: TGTGCCAGCAGTCGTCCGGGACTAGCGGGGAGGACCGGGGAGCTGTTTTTT.

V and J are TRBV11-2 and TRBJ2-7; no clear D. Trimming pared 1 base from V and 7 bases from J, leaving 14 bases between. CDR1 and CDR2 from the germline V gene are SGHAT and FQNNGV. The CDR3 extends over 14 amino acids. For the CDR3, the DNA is TGTGCCAGCAGCTTAGTAGACATTCCCGTGGAGCAGTACTTC. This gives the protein CASSLVDIPVEQYF.

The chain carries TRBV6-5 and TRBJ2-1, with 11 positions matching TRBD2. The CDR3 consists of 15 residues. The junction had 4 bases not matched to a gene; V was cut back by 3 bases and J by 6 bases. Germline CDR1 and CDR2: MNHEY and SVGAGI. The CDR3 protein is CASSYRGTSGNEQFF. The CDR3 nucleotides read TGTGCCAGCAGTTATCGAGGGACTAGCGGCAATGAGCAGTTCTTC.

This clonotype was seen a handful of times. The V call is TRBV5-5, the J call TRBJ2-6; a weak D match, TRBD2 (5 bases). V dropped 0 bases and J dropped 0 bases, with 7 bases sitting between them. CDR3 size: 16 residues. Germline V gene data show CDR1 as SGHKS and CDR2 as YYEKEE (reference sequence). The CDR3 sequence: CASSLGAGSGANVLTF. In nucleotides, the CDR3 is TGTGCCAGCAGCTTGGGGGCGGGCTCTGGGGCCAACGTCCTGACTTTC.

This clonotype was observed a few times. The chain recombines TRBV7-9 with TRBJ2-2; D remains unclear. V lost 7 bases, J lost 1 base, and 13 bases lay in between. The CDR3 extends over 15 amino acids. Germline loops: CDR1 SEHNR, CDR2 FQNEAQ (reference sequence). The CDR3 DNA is TGTGCCAGCACCTCTAACAGTCTGAACACCGGGGAGCTGTTTTTT. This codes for CASTSNSLNTGELFF.

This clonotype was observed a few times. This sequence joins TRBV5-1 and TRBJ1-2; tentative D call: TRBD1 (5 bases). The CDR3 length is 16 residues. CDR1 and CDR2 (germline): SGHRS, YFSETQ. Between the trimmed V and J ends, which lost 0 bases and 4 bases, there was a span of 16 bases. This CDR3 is CASSLEAGAPGYGYTF. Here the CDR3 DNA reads TGCGCCAGCAGCTTGGAAGCTGGGGCGCCGGGCTATGGCTACACCTTC.

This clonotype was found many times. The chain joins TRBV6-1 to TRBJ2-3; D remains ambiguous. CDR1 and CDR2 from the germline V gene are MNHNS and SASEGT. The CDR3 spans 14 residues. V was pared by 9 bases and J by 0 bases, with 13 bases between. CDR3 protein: CASGAMASTDTQYF. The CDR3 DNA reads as TGTGCCAGTGGCGCGATGGCTAGCACAGATACGCAGTATTTT.

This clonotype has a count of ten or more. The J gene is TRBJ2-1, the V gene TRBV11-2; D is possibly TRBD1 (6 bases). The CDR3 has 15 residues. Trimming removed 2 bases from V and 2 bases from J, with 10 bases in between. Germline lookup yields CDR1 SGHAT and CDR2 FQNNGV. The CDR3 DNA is TGTGCCAGCAGCTTACAACAGGGACCCTACAATGAGCAGTTCTTC. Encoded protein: CASSLQQGPYNEQFF.

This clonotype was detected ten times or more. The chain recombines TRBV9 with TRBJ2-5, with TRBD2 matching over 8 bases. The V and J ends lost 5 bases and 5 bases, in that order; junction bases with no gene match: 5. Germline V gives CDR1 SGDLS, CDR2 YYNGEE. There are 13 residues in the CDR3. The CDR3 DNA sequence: TGTGCCAGCAGTGTTCGGGGGGGGGAGACCCAGTACTTC. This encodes CASSVRGGETQYF.

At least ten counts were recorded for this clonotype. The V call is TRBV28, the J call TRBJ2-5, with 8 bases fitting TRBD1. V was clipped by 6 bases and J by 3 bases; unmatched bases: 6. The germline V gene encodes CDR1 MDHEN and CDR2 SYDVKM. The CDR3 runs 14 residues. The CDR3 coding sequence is TGTGCCAGCAGGCTGGGACAGGCCAAAGAGACCCAGTACTTC. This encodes CASRLGQAKETQYF.

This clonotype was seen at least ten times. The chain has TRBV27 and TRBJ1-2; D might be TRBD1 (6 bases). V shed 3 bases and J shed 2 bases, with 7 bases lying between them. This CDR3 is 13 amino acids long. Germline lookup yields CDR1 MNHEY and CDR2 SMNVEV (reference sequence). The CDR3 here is CASSFRGNYGYTF. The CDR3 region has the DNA TGTGCCAGCAGTTTCAGGGGAAACTATGGCTACACCTTC.

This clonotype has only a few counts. CDR3 sequence (DNA): TGCAGTGCTCTGAAGGGCGGGGCAGGGGGAGGAGATACGCAGTATTTT. Translating it yields CSALKGGAGGGDTQYF. The gene calls are TRBV20-1 and TRBJ2-3; TRBD1 might be the D (7 bases). CDR1 is DFQATT and CDR2 is SNEGSKA in the germline V gene (reference sequence). V lost 5 bases, J lost 5 bases, and 23 bases lay in between. This CDR3 spans 16 amino acids.

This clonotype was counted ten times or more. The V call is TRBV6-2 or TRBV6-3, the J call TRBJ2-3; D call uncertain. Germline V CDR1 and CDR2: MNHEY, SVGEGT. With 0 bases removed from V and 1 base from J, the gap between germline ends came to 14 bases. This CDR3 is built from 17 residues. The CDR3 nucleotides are TGTGCCAGCAGTTACTCGGGTCGCATTGTGGGCACAGATACGCAGTATTTT. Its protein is CASSYSGRIVGTDTQYF.

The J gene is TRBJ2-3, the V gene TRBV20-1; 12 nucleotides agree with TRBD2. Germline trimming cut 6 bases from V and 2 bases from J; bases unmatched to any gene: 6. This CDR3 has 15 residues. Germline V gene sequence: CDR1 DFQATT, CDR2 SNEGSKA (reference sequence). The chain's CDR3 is CSARGTSGYTDTQYF. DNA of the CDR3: TGCAGTGCCCGGGGGACTAGCGGGTACACAGATACGCAGTATTTT.

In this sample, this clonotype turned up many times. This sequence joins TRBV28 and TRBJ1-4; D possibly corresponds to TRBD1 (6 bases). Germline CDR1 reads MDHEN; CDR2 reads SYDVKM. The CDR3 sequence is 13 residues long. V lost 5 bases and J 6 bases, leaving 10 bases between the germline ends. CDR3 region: CASSEWTDEKLFF. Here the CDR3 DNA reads TGTGCCAGCAGTGAGTGGACAGATGAAAAACTGTTTTTT. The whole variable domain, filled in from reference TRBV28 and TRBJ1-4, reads DVKVTQSSRYLVKRTGEKVFLECVQDMDHENMFWYRQDPGLGLRLIYFSYDVKMKEKGDIPEGYSVSREKKERFSLILESASTNQTSMYLCASSEWTDEKLFFGSGTQLSVL.

The chain's CDR3 is CASSQDIVNYGYTF. The CDR3 nucleotides are TGTGCCAGCAGCCAAGACATCGTTAACTATGGCTACACCTTC. V and J are TRBV14 and TRBJ1-2; D ambiguous. CDR1 and CDR2 (germline): SGHDN, FVKESK. This CDR3 has 14 residues. Trimming left V 0 bases short and J 1 base short, with 6 bases between.

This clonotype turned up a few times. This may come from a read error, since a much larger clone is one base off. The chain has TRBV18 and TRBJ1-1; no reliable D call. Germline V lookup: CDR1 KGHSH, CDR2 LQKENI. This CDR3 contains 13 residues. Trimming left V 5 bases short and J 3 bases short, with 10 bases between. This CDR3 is CASSSIGDTEAFF. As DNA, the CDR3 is TGTGCCAGCTCATCGATTGGGGACACTGAAGCTTTCTTT.